What follows are 24 T cell receptor beta chains derived from one specimen sequenced in a study of response to subunit inactivated influenza vaccine (dated by TCRdb to the late 2010s). Libraries were made using RT-PCR. The sample was run on an Illumina HiSeq 2500. Starting from the raw public reads, TCRdb applied fastp trimming at Q25, assembled clones with MiXCR and retained in-frame beta chains. Every distinct CDR3 protein forms one entry, paired with its most common genes and DNA. Within this sample are 400,000 to 650,000 distinct CDR3 sequences, with 7.2% of them counted one time only. The ten largest clones represent around 13% of the sample. Material: PBMCs from blood, obtained around 25 months after vaccination. The receptors stem from a man aged 45 to 70 who received an inactivated influenza vaccine. Donor details come from another sample of the same person, matched by shared clones.

The V and J genes are TRBV10-3 and TRBJ1-4; D perhaps matches TRBD1 (6 bases). The CDR3 is made up of 16 amino acids. Germline values: CDR1 ENHRY, CDR2 SYGVKD. The V end lost 0 bases, the J end lost 2 bases, and 10 bases lay between the germline ends. The DNA of the CDR3 is TGTGCCATCAGTGAGTCGACGGGGGCGACTAATGAAAAACTGTTTTTT. Protein: CAISESTGATNEKLFF.

This clonotype was counted ten times or more. CDR3 in DNA: TGCGCCAGCAGCTCCGACGGGAGCTCCTATAATTCACCCCTCCACTTT. Translated: CASSSDGSSYNSPLHF. The V and J genes are TRBV5-1 and TRBJ1-6; D gene ambiguous. Trimming left V 3 bases short and J 0 bases short, with 10 bases between. Per the germline V gene, CDR1 is SGHRS and CDR2 is YFSETQ. CDR3 size: 16 residues.

J is TRBJ2-3 and V is TRBV4-3; unclear D gene. Germline loops: CDR1 LGHNA, CDR2 YSLEER. This CDR3 has 16 residues. The V end was cut by 1 base, the J end by 2 bases, with 13 bases between. The CDR3 bases are TGCGCCAGCAGCCAAGGCGACGGGCGGAACACAGATACGCAGTATTTT. This sequence encodes CASSQGDGRNTDTQYF.

This clonotype has at least ten counts. The chain carries TRBV12-3 or TRBV12-4 and TRBJ2-4, with D possibly TRBD1 on 6 matching bases. The germline V and J ends were trimmed by 4 bases and 3 bases, with 7 bases remaining between them. This CDR3 is 13 amino acids long. CDR3 residues: CASSWDNKNIQYF. The DNA of the CDR3 is TGTGCCAGCAGTTGGGACAACAAAAACATTCAGTACTTC.

The table lists this clonotype with a few counts. The chain links TRBV20-1 to TRBJ2-3; TRBD2 aligns across 8 bases. V shed 6 bases and J 7 bases; nucleotides not matched to a gene: 15. This CDR3 region has 15 residues. CDR1 is DFQATT, CDR2 SNEGSKA, per germline (reference sequence). CDR3 sequence: CSAPLAEARTNTQYF. The CDR3 DNA is TGCAGTGCCCCACTAGCGGAGGCACGCACTAATACGCAGTATTTT.

At least ten counts were recorded for this clonotype. The rearrangement joins TRBV15 to TRBJ2-1; D unresolved. This CDR3 has 16 residues. Germline V lookup: CDR1 LNHNV, CDR2 YYDKDF (reference sequence). Trimming stripped 6 bases from V and 1 base from J, with 16 bases between. The CDR3 sequence is CATSGAPGRSYNEQFF. CDR3 DNA sequence: TGTGCCACCAGTGGAGCCCCTGGCAGGTCCTACAATGAGCAGTTCTTC.

The table lists this clonotype with many counts. CDR3 sequence: CASSLGQGDNSPLHF. The CDR3 coding sequence is TGTGCCAGCAGTTTGGGCCAGGGGGATAATTCACCCCTCCACTTT. V is TRBV27 and J is TRBJ1-6, with TRBD1 matching 7 bases. V lost 3 bases to trimming and J lost 5 bases; unmatched junction nucleotides: 4. This CDR3 is built from 15 residues. The germline CDR1 and CDR2 sequences are MNHEY and SMNVEV (reference sequence).

This clonotype was seen a handful of times. The chain employs TRBV30 and TRBJ2-3, with D possibly matching TRBD1 (6 bases). CDR3 length: 11 amino acids. With 7 bases removed from V and 7 bases from J, the gap between germline ends came to 12 bases. Germline CDR1 reads GTSNPN; CDR2 reads SVGIG (reference sequence). The CDR3 DNA is TGTGCCTTGAAAAGGGGGAATACGCAGTATTTT. Translation: CALKRGNTQYF.

This clonotype was counted many times. The rearrangement uses TRBV29-1 and TRBJ2-3, with 8 bases identical to TRBD1. Germline assignment: CDR1 SQVTM and CDR2 ANQGSEA. CDR3 length: 13 amino acids. The junction had 2 bases not matched to a gene; V was cut back by 3 bases and J by 3 bases. CDR3 sequence reads: CSVERQGTDTQYF. CDR3 coding DNA: TGCAGCGTTGAGAGACAGGGGACAGATACGCAGTATTTT.

Concerning this clonotype itself: A much larger clone is a single base away; this may be a read error. This chain joins TRBV20-1 and TRBJ1-1, with a weak D call TRBD1 (5 bases). This CDR3 is built from 14 residues. Germline assignment: CDR1 DFQATT and CDR2 SNEGSKA (reference sequence). V was clipped by 6 bases and J by 2 bases, with 16 bases between them. The DNA of the CDR3 is TGCAGTGCCCGAGAGGGACGGGCCAACACTGAAGCTTTCTTT. Translation gives CSAREGRANTEAFF.

This clonotype was seen a handful of times. The V and J genes are TRBV4-2 and TRBJ2-1, with 8 bases aligning to TRBD1. This CDR3 has 17 residues. Germline CDR1 LGHNA, CDR2 YNFKEQ. The V and J ends lost 4 bases and 7 bases, in that order; junction bases with no gene match: 15. CDR3 amino acids: CASSRLSGDRLRNEQFF. The DNA for the CDR3 is TGTGCCAGCAGCCGCCTATCGGGGGACAGGCTGAGGAATGAGCAGTTCTTC.

The table lists this clonotype with many counts. The J gene is TRBJ1-1, the V gene TRBV12-3 or TRBV12-4; maybe TRBD1 (6 bases). The ends were cut back, 4 bases at V and 3 bases at J, with 18 bases in the middle. The CDR3 totals 16 residues. CDR3 nucleotide sequence: TGTGCCAGCAGTTACGCCAGGGGACGGTCGGACACTGAAGCTTTCTTT. Protein sequence: CASSYARGRSDTEAFF.

This clonotype was found a few times. The chain links TRBV6-2 or TRBV6-3 to TRBJ2-1; 7 bases line up with TRBD2. The CDR3 covers 17 residues. From germline, CDR1 is MNHEY and CDR2 SVGEGT. V was pared by 2 bases and J by 3 bases, with 10 bases of the junction left unmatched. CDR3 in DNA: TGTGCCAGCAGTTACATAGCAGGGCTAGCGGTCTACAATGAGCAGTTCTTC. This encodes CASSYIAGLAVYNEQFF.

The chain recombines TRBV5-1 with TRBJ2-1; 11 bases map to TRBD2. The CDR3 is made up of 15 amino acids. CDR1 and CDR2 (germline): SGHRS, YFSETQ. V lost 2 bases and J lost 8; bases outside the gene matches: 6. The CDR3 nucleotides are TGCGCCAGCAGCTTTAGCGGGGGGGAGTACGATGAGCAGTTCTTC. It yields the protein CASSFSGGEYDEQFF.

In its sample, this clonotype was seen a few times. This chain uses TRBV5-1 with TRBJ1-2; D is undetermined. This CDR3 comprises 16 residues. V lost 0 bases to trimming and J lost 5 bases, with 17 bases between them. CDR1 is SGHRS, CDR2 YFSETQ, per germline. This chain's CDR3 is CASSLAEGTRGYGYTF. The CDR3 region has the DNA TGCGCCAGCAGCTTGGCCGAGGGTACAAGAGGGTATGGCTACACCTTC.

CDR3: CATREGGAIQYF. The CDR3 DNA is TGTGCCACCCGGGAGGGCGGGGCTATTCAGTACTTC. The chain has TRBV10-3 and TRBJ2-4; 8 bases are shared with TRBD2. After removal of 10 bases from V and 10 bases from J, the junction contained 9 bases not matched to a gene. This CDR3 region has 12 residues. The V gene's germline CDR1 is ENHRY and CDR2 SYGVKD.

J is TRBJ1-1 and V is TRBV7-9, with no clear D. V lost 3 bases, J lost 4 bases, and 9 bases lay in between. The length of the CDR3 is 13 residues. The V gene's germline CDR1 is SEHNR and CDR2 FQNEAQ (reference sequence). The CDR3 DNA follows: TGTGCCAGCAGCTTGCCCAGCCGCACTGAAGCTTTCTTT. The encoded protein is CASSLPSRTEAFF.

This clonotype was observed many times. V and J are TRBV20-1 and TRBJ2-3; D not certain. CDR3 length: 13 residues. The V end lost 3 bases, the J end lost 6 bases, and 13 bases lay between the germline ends. CDR1 is DFQATT, CDR2 SNEGSKA, per germline (reference sequence). The CDR3 nucleotides are TGCAGTGCTAGGTTTCTCTCGCTCGATACGCAGTATTTT. It is translated as CSARFLSLDTQYF.

This clonotype was seen only a few times. The chain couples TRBV7-2 to TRBJ2-5; possible D gene TRBD1, 5 bases. The CDR3 consists of 15 residues. The ends were cut back, 1 base at V and 1 base at J, with 10 bases in the middle. Germline V CDR1 and CDR2: SGHTA, FQGNSA. The CDR3 region has the DNA TGTGCCAGCAGCTTAGTTTGGACAATCCAAGAGACCCAGTACTTC. It encodes CASSLVWTIQETQYF. Full variable domain (rest looked up from reference TRBV7-2 and TRBJ2-5): GAGVSQSPSNKVTEKGKDVELRCDPISGHTALYWYRQSLGQGLEFLIYFQGNSAPDKSGLPSDRFSAERTGGSVSTLTIQRTQQEDSAVYLCASSLVWTIQETQYFGPGTRLLVL.

This chain connects TRBV5-5 to TRBJ1-1; perhaps TRBD1 as D (5 bases). CDR1 and CDR2 (germline): SGHKS, YYEKEE (reference sequence). This CDR3 has 13 residues. Trimming removed 5 bases from V and 5 bases from J, with 13 bases in between. The CDR3 here is CASSRGGETEAFF. The CDR3 DNA reads as TGTGCCAGCAGTCGCGGAGGGGAAACTGAAGCTTTCTTT.

This clonotype was found a few times. The chain has TRBV24-1 and TRBJ2-5, with TRBD2 matching 7 bases. After removal of 5 bases from V and 2 bases from J, the junction contained 4 bases not matched to a gene. There are 14 residues in the CDR3. CDR1 is KGHDR, CDR2 SFDVKD, per germline. The CDR3 spells CATSVGGRQETQYF. The DNA for the CDR3 is TGTGCCACCAGTGTGGGCGGGAGACAAGAGACCCAGTACTTC.

J is TRBJ2-1 and V is TRBV28, with D perhaps assigned TRBD1 or TRBD2 (5 bases each). V dropped 5 bases and J dropped 6 bases, with 20 bases sitting between them. The germline V gene encodes CDR1 MDHEN and CDR2 SYDVKM. This CDR3 spans 16 amino acids. Written as DNA, the CDR3 is TGTGCCAGCAGTCCCACCGGGACCGCCGCCCGCAATGAGCAGTTCTTC. This translates into CASSPTGTAARNEQFF.

In its sample, this clonotype was seen a few times. V and J are TRBV9 and TRBJ2-1; D possibly matches TRBD1 or TRBD2 (6 bases each). This CDR3 comprises 15 residues. In germline, CDR1 is SGDLS, CDR2 YYNGEE. Trimming took 0 bases from V and 9 from J, leaving 16 bases between them. CDR3 bases: TGTGCCAGCAGCGTAGAAAGGGGGGCCCCTGCTGAGCAGTTCTTC. Translating it yields CASSVERGAPAEQFF.

This clonotype was seen only a few times. The gene calls are TRBV4-1 and TRBJ2-5; 12 nucleotides line up with TRBD2. The CDR3 runs to 16 residues. Germline V gene data show CDR1 as MGHRA and CDR2 as YSYEKL. V shed 0 bases and J 5 bases; nucleotides not matched to a gene: 4. This CDR3 reads CASSQEGLAGFETQYF. The CDR3 region has the DNA TGCGCCAGCAGCCAAGAAGGACTAGCGGGGTTTGAGACCCAGTACTTC.